The clone carrying this T cell receptor (beta chain) has only a few counts. The data are from a study of blood T cells in healthy people across ages. Alongside a J-beta primer mix, a sample-barcoded 5' primer served in a second PCR lasting roughly 6 to 11 cycles. TCRdb passed the 5' RACE reads through MiXCR, listing each CDR3 protein once. The table includes some 1,800,000 distinct CDR3 sequences, roughly 43% detected once. Source material: blood. This receptor was taken from a human donor in good health.

The CDR3 nucleotides are TGCGCCAGCAGCCAAACAGGGGGGGCAGATACGCAGTATTTT. Encoded protein: CASSQTGGADTQYF. V and J are TRBV4-1 and TRBJ2-3, with a weak D call TRBD1 (8 bases). V lost 2 bases and J 4 bases, leaving 10 bases between the germline ends. The CDR3 runs 14 residues. The germline V gene has CDR1 MGHRA and CDR2 YSYEKL.